The 27 T cell receptor beta chains below were found in one sample sequenced in a study of T cell repertoires in cytomegalovirus infection. TCRdb re-called the reads with MiXCR, one entry per CDR3 protein. The sample lists nearly 550,000 distinct CDR3 sequences; approximately 17% were seen once. The sample consisted of CD8+ T cells from PBMCs. The origin of the receptors is a human donor in good health (CMV status not recorded). Some clones in this sample may be carry-over from other donors' samples.

The chain uses TRBV5-1 and TRBJ2-7, with D possibly being TRBD2 (5 bases). This CDR3 region has 11 residues. Germline CDR1 reads SGHRS; CDR2 reads YFSETQ. Trimming took off 2 bases at V and 7 bases at J, with 7 bases between the two ends. CDR3 nucleotides: TGCGCCAGCAGCTTAAAGCGGGAGCAGTACTTC. This sequence encodes CASSLKREQYF.

This clonotype was detected only a few times. The chain has TRBV7-3 and TRBJ2-1; 10 bases match TRBD2. The germline gives CDR1 SGHTA, CDR2 FQGTGA. The CDR3 runs to 14 residues. J gave up 7 bases and V 5 bases, and 5 bases lay outside the gene matches. This chain's CDR3 is CASSLETSGNEQFF. The CDR3, as DNA: TGTGCCAGCAGCCTCGAGACTAGCGGGAATGAGCAGTTCTTC.

The genes are TRBV5-6 and TRBJ1-1, with unresolved D. This CDR3 has 13 amino acids. Germline V gene lookup returns CDR1 SGHDT and CDR2 YYEEEE. The ends were cut back, 4 bases at V and 2 bases at J, with 9 bases in the middle. The CDR3 DNA reads TGTGCCAGCAGCGTCCGGGTAAACACTGAAGCTTTCTTT. Residues: CASSVRVNTEAFF.

This rearrangement joins TRBV6-1 to TRBJ1-5, with 8 nucleotides matching TRBD1. The CDR3 consists of 13 residues. Per germline, CDR1 MNHNS and CDR2 SASEGT. Trimming at V came to 6 bases and at J to 6 bases, leaving 4 bases not matched to a gene. CDR3 loop: CASRSQGGQPQHF. CDR3 sequence (DNA): TGTGCCAGCAGGTCACAGGGGGGTCAGCCCCAGCATTTT.

Only a few counts were recorded for this clonotype. The chain uses TRBV6-5 and TRBJ2-2; perhaps TRBD1 as D (6 bases). Germline V gene lookup returns CDR1 MNHEY and CDR2 SVGAGI. Trimming took off 0 bases at V and 2 bases at J, with 10 bases between the two ends. The CDR3 runs 16 residues. Here the CDR3 DNA reads TGTGCCAGCAGTTACTCACAGGGCGGTAACACCGGGGAGCTGTTTTTT. Its translation: CASSYSQGGNTGELFF.

This clonotype was counted once. A much larger clone lies one base from this, so it may be a read error. V and J are TRBV9 and TRBJ2-4, with TRBD1 as a possible D gene (5 bases). This CDR3 has 14 amino acids. Germline values: CDR1 SGDLS, CDR2 YYNGEE. The CDR3 sequence is CASRVGRVENIQYF. Written as DNA, the CDR3 is TGTGCCAGCAGAGTAGGCAGGGTAGAAAACATTCAGTACTTC.

This clonotype was counted only a few times. The chain couples TRBV5-5 to TRBJ1-2; maybe TRBD1 (6 bases). This CDR3 spans 15 amino acids. Trimming took 2 bases from V and 2 from J, leaving 13 bases between them. Germline-derived CDR1 and CDR2 are SGHKS and YYEKEE (reference sequence). The chain's CDR3 is CASSFPGHLNYGYTF. The CDR3 DNA reads as TGTGCCAGCAGCTTTCCGGGACACTTAAACTATGGCTACACCTTC.

Regarding this clonotype: This may arise from a read error, as a much more abundant clone is one base away. This chain joins TRBV19 and TRBJ2-3, with 9 positions matching TRBD1. CDR3 size: 16 residues. Germline V gene data show CDR1 as LNHDA and CDR2 as SQIVND (reference sequence). CDR3 sequence reads: CASSIDPTGGIDKQYF. The CDR3 DNA reads TGTGCCAGTAGTATAGACCCGACAGGGGGAATAGATAAGCAGTATTTT.

In its sample, this clonotype was seen a few times. The chain combines TRBV20-1 with TRBJ2-7; 8 bases align to TRBD2. The germline V gene has CDR1 DFQATT and CDR2 SNEGSKA (reference sequence). J lost 4 bases, V lost 6 bases, and 8 bases had no gene match. The CDR3 contains 13 residues. The CDR3 sequence is CSARALAEYEQYF. The CDR3 coding sequence is TGCAGTGCCCGGGCACTAGCGGAGTACGAGCAGTACTTC.

This clonotype was picked up a small number of times. The chain has TRBV7-9 and TRBJ1-5, with TRBD1 matching 8 bases. V shed 4 bases and J 7 bases; nucleotides not matched to a gene: 9. The CDR3 covers 15 residues. The germline V gene has CDR1 SEHNR and CDR2 FQNEAQ (reference sequence). The CDR3 protein is CASSWGQDLDQPQHF. As DNA, the CDR3 is TGTGCCAGCAGCTGGGGACAGGATCTCGACCAGCCCCAGCATTTT.

The V gene is TRBV20-1, the J gene TRBJ2-6, with TRBD1 as a possible D gene (5 bases). Germline-derived CDR1 and CDR2 are DFQATT and SNEGSKA (reference sequence). The CDR3 covers 14 residues. V lost 0 bases and J lost 11, with 14 bases in between. The CDR3 DNA is TGCAGTGCTAGAGAAGGAAAACAGGTAGACGTCCTGACTTTC. Protein sequence: CSAREGKQVDVLTF.

This clonotype was recorded at least ten times. The chain carries TRBV7-9 and TRBJ2-1, with a weak D call TRBD2 (7 bases). Trimming cost V 5 bases and J 0 bases, with 23 bases left between them. The CDR3 has 19 amino acids. Per germline, CDR1 SEHNR and CDR2 FQNEAQ (reference sequence). The CDR3 sequence is CASSPMLAEAGDSYNEQFF. The CDR3 bases are TGTGCCAGCAGCCCAATGCTAGCGGAAGCAGGGGACTCCTACAATGAGCAGTTCTTC.

This chain connects TRBV28 to TRBJ2-7; 7 nucleotides line up with TRBD1. CDR1 is MDHEN and CDR2 is SYDVKM in the germline V gene. Losses at the gene ends were 3 bases for V and 3 bases for J; bases not matched to a gene: 14. The CDR3 spans 17 residues. CDR3 nucleotides: TGTGCCAGCAGTTTGGTCCCTTCCGGACAGGTGAGCTACGAGCAGTACTTC. Amino acid sequence: CASSLVPSGQVSYEQYF. The whole variable domain, filled in from reference TRBV28 and TRBJ2-7, reads DVKVTQSSRYLVKRTGEKVFLECVQDMDHENMFWYRQDPGLGLRLIYFSYDVKMKEKGDIPEGYSVSREKKERFSLILESASTNQTSMYLCASSLVPSGQVSYEQYFGPGTRLTVT.

This clonotype was recorded many times. This CDR3 is CASSYSPPRPGNQPQHF. CDR3 DNA: TGTGCCAGCAGTTACTCGCCTCCCCGGCCAGGCAATCAGCCCCAGCATTTT. V and J are TRBV6-5 and TRBJ1-5; D unclear. This CDR3 is built from 17 residues. Germline CDR1 and CDR2: MNHEY and SVGAGI. V shed 0 bases and J shed 2 bases, with 14 bases lying between them.

There are many counts of this clonotype. The rearrangement links TRBV7-9 to TRBJ2-7, with 8 bases aligning to TRBD1. J was trimmed by 3 bases and V by 5 bases; bases with no gene match: 9. Germline values: CDR1 SEHNR, CDR2 FQNEAQ (reference sequence). The CDR3 spans 15 residues. CDR3 nucleotides: TGTGCCAGCAGCCAACTTCTGACAGGGGACTACGAGCAGTACTTC. Its translation: CASSQLLTGDYEQYF.

This chain links TRBV28 with TRBJ2-1, with a weak D call TRBD1 (5 bases). Trimming removed 5 bases at V and 5 bases at J, with 16 bases between. The CDR3 extends over 15 amino acids. Germline V gene sequence: CDR1 MDHEN, CDR2 SYDVKM. The CDR3, as DNA: TGTGCCAGCAGTCCAGCAGACAGCCTACACAATGAGCAGTTCTTC. This encodes CASSPADSLHNEQFF.

The chain carries TRBV9 and TRBJ2-7; the D gene is possibly TRBD2 (5 bases). Between the trimmed V and J ends, which lost 0 bases and 5 bases, there was a span of 12 bases. This CDR3 is built from 14 residues. From germline, CDR1 is SGDLS and CDR2 YYNGEE. DNA for the CDR3: TGTGCCAGCAGCGTAGGAGGGTGTAAGAACGAGCAGTACTTC. Translating it yields CASSVGGCKNEQYF.

The V gene is TRBV20-1, the J gene TRBJ1-1; D is undetermined. The CDR3 spans 14 residues. Germline CDR1 is DFQATT and CDR2 is SNEGSKA (reference sequence). Between the trimmed V and J ends, which lost 5 bases and 4 bases, there was a span of 17 bases. The CDR3 loop is CSAAKEPGGTEAFF. The CDR3 DNA is TGCAGTGCTGCTAAGGAACCGGGAGGCACTGAAGCTTTCTTT.

Ten or more counts support this clonotype. V usage is TRBV5-1 and J usage is TRBJ2-1; either TRBD1 or TRBD2 may supply D (5 bases each). V was shortened by 3 bases and J by 1 base, with 11 bases between the two germline ends. Germline loops: CDR1 SGHRS, CDR2 YFSETQ. This CDR3 region has 15 residues. CDR3 sequence: CASSSGTESYNEQFF. For the CDR3, the DNA is TGCGCCAGCAGCTCCGGGACGGAGTCCTACAATGAGCAGTTCTTC.

The CDR3 region is CASSQQPRGGTARNNEQFF. The CDR3 DNA reads as TGTGCCAGCAGCCAACAACCCCGGGGGGGGACAGCCCGAAACAATGAGCAGTTCTTC. This chain joins TRBV3-1 and TRBJ2-1, with a weak D call TRBD2 (8 bases). The CDR3 is 19 amino acids. The germline V gene encodes CDR1 LGHDT and CDR2 YNNKEL (reference sequence). Trimming left V 2 bases short and J 5 bases short, with 25 bases between.

This clonotype showed up many times. The V call is TRBV7-2, the J call TRBJ1-5, with D possibly being TRBD1 (6 bases). The V end was cut by 5 bases, the J end by 4 bases, with 15 bases between. The CDR3 loop spans 15 amino acids. Germline V gene lookup returns CDR1 SGHTA and CDR2 FQGNSA. The CDR3 DNA sequence: TGTGCCAGCAGCCCTCGGACAGAGGGAAATCAGCCCCAGCATTTT. It yields the protein CASSPRTEGNQPQHF.

This clonotype appeared once. Being one base from a much bigger clone, this may be a read error. V usage is TRBV27 and J usage is TRBJ1-2; D unresolved. The CDR3 consists of 14 residues. With 8 bases removed from V and 8 bases from J, the gap between germline ends came to 21 bases. Germline assignment: CDR1 MNHEY and CDR2 SMNVEV (reference sequence). Written as DNA, the CDR3 is TGTGCCAGCCGTGTCCGGGGTACTCTAGGCGGCTACACCTTC. Its protein is CASRVRGTLGGYTF.

The rearrangement joins TRBV29-1 to TRBJ1-2; tentative D call: TRBD1 (5 bases). The V gene lost 5 bases and the J gene lost 8 bases, with 18 bases spanning the gap. There are 13 residues in the CDR3. Germline V gene lookup returns CDR1 SQVTM and CDR2 ANQGSEA. CDR3 residues: CSVPSRGGKGYTF. In nucleotides, the CDR3 is TGCAGCGTTCCGTCTAGGGGAGGGAAGGGCTACACCTTC. Drawing the rest from reference TRBV29-1 and TRBJ1-2, the complete variable domain is SAVISQKPSRDICQRGTSLTIQCQVDSQVTMMFWYRQQPGQSLTLIATANQGSEATYESGFVIDKFPISRPNLTFSTLTVSNMSPEDSSIYLCSVPSRGGKGYTFGSGTRLTVV.

On this clonotype: One end of the junction is discordant with germline, which a read error may explain. V gene TRBV25-1 combines with J gene TRBJ2-1, with unresolved D. The CDR3 runs to 11 residues. Looked up from germline, CDR1 is MGHDK and CDR2 is SYGVNS. The CDR3 coding sequence is TGTGCCAGCAGCCACGGAGATGAGCCGTTCTTC. Translation gives CASSHGDEPFF.

The J gene is TRBJ2-7, the V gene TRBV10-3; the match to TRBD1 covers 8 bases. This CDR3 comprises 16 residues. Germline CDR1 is ENHRY and CDR2 is SYGVKD. The V and J ends lost 3 bases and 4 bases, in that order; junction bases with no gene match: 11. The CDR3: CAISDRGQRLTYEQYF. CDR3 in DNA: TGTGCCATCAGTGACAGGGGGCAACGACTGACGTACGAGCAGTACTTC.

V gene TRBV20-1 combines with J gene TRBJ2-3, with D unresolved. With 1 base removed from V and 2 bases from J, the gap between germline ends came to 4 bases. This CDR3 comprises 12 residues. Per the germline V gene, CDR1 is DFQATT and CDR2 is SNEGSKA (reference sequence). Here the CDR3 reads CSARGNTDTQYF. The DNA of the CDR3 is TGCAGTGCTAGAGGAAACACAGATACGCAGTATTTT.

This chain links TRBV6-5 with TRBJ2-7, with a possible D match to TRBD1 (8 bases). V lost 5 bases, J lost 5 bases, and 19 bases lay in between. The germline V gene has CDR1 MNHEY and CDR2 SVGAGI. The CDR3 sequence is 15 residues long. The CDR3 here is CASSAGQGGGNEQYF. The CDR3 DNA reads as TGTGCCAGCAGTGCCGGACAGGGAGGGGGGAACGAGCAGTACTTC.